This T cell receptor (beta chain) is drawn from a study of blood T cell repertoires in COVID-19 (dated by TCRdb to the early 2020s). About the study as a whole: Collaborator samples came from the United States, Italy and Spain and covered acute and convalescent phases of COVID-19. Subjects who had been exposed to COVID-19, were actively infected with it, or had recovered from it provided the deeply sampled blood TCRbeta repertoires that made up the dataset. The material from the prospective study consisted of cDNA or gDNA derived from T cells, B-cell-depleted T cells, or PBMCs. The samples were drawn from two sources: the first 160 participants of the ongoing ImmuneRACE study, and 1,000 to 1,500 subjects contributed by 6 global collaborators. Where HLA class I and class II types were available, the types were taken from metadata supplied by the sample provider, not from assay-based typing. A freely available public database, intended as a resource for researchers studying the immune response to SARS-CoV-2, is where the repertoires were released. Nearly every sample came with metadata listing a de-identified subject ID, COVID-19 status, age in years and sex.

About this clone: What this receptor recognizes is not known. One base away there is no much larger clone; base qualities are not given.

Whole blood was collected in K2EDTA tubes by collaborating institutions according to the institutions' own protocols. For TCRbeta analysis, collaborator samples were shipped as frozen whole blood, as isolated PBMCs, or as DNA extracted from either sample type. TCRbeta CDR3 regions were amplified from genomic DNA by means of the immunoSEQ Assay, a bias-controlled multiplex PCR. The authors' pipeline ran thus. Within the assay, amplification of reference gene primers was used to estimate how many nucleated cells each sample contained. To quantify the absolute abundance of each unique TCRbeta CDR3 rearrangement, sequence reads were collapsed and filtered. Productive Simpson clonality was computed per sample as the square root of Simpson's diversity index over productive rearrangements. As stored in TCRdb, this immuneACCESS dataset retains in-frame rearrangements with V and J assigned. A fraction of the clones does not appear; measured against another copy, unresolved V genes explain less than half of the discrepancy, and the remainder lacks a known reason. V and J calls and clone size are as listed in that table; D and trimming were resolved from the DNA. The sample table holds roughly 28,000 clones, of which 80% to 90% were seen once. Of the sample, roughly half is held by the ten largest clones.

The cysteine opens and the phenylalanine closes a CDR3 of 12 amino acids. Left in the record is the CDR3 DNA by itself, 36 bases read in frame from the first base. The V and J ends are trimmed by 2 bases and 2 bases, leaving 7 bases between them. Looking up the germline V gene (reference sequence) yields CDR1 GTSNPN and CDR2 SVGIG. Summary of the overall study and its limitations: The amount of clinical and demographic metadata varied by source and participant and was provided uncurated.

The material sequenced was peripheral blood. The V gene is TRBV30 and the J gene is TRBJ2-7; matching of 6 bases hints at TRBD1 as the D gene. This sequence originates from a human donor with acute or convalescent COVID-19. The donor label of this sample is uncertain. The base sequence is TGTGCCTGGAGTAGGACAGCCTACGAGCAGTACTTC. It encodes CAWSRTAYEQYF.